A single sample is the source of the 25 T cell receptor beta chains below, sequenced in a study of cytomegalovirus exposure and HLA in healthy donors. 13 Jbeta primers and 60 Vbeta primers were used for the PCR. Clones were read by immunoSEQ multiplex PCR, and TCRdb kept only the in-frame ones, dropping some. The sample lists fewer than 200,000 clones, about 10% seen once, with roughly 1.4% in the top ten. The sequenced sample was PBMCs. The receptors shown here come from a woman in her 30s in good health and CMV-seropositive.

The sample holds a few counts of this clone. J is TRBJ2-7 and V is TRBV11-2, with TRBD1 matching 8 bases. The CDR3 loop spans 16 amino acids. Germline CDR1 reads SGHAT; CDR2 reads FQNNGV. Trimming took 4 bases from V and 1 from J; bases not matched to a gene: 9. In DNA, the CDR3 is TGTGCCAGCAGCTCTTCAACCCGGGACAGGTCCTACGAGCAGTACTTC. This translates into CASSSSTRDRSYEQYF.

This clone was detected only a few times. This chain uses TRBV4-1 with TRBJ1-5, with D maybe TRBD1 (5 bases). CDR1 and CDR2 from the germline V gene are MGHRA and YSYEKL. This CDR3 is 16 amino acids long. Trimming removed 0 bases from V and 7 bases from J, with 16 bases in between. This CDR3 is CASSQDQLGDSQPQHF. In nucleotides, the CDR3 is TGCGCCAGCAGCCAAGATCAGTTAGGGGATAGCCAGCCCCAGCATTTT.

The chain carries TRBV5-5 and TRBJ1-5; D unresolved. The V end was cut by 4 bases, the J end by 0 bases, with 8 bases between. This CDR3 spans 14 amino acids. CDR1 is SGHKS and CDR2 is YYEKEE in the germline V gene (reference sequence). The CDR3 protein is CASSQLGSNQPQHF. CDR3 DNA sequence: TGTGCCAGCAGCCAACTCGGTAGCAATCAGCCCCAGCATTTT.

This clone was observed a few times. The rearrangement joins TRBV5-1 to TRBJ2-1, with 10 bases matching TRBD2. The V and J ends lost 5 bases and 0 bases, in that order; junction bases with no gene match: 5. The CDR3 is 16 amino acids. CDR1 is SGHRS and CDR2 is YFSETQ in the germline V gene. The chain's CDR3 is CASRWTSGSSYNEQFF. The DNA of the CDR3 is TGCGCCAGCAGATGGACTAGCGGCAGCTCCTACAATGAGCAGTTCTTC.

The chain joins TRBV19 to TRBJ2-2, with D unclear. V lost 7 bases and J lost 7, with 16 bases in between. The length of the CDR3 is 14 residues. From germline, CDR1 is LNHDA and CDR2 SQIVND (reference sequence). Here the CDR3 DNA reads TGTGCCAGTACCCCTCTACAGTCTCGCGGGGAGCTGTTTTTT. It specifies CASTPLQSRGELFF.

The chain links TRBV4-2 to TRBJ2-3; TRBD2 matches at 11 bases. The V segment lost 0 bases and the J segment 5 bases; nucleotides outside the gene matches: 10. Germline loops: CDR1 LGHNA, CDR2 YNFKEQ. This CDR3 contains 18 residues. As DNA, the CDR3 is TGTGCCAGCAGCCAAGATGAGGTAGCGGGAGGGCATATAGATACGCAGTATTTT. Residues: CASSQDEVAGGHIDTQYF.

This chain joins TRBV7-9 and TRBJ1-2, with 8 bases aligning to TRBD1. Germline values: CDR1 SEHNR, CDR2 FQNEAQ (reference sequence). J gave up 4 bases and V 5 bases, and 6 bases lay outside the gene matches. The length of the CDR3 is 14 residues. Here the CDR3 reads CASSPGQGPYGYTF. In nucleotides, the CDR3 is TGTGCCAGCAGCCCTGGACAGGGTCCCTATGGCTACACCTTC.

This chain uses TRBV13 with TRBJ1-4; TRBD1 matches at 8 bases. The CDR3 extends over 15 amino acids. The ends lost 4 bases at V and 7 bases at J; junction bases unmatched: 8. Germline CDR1 and CDR2: PRHDT and FYEKMQ (reference sequence). Written as DNA, the CDR3 is TGTGCCAGCAGCTCCACCGGACAGGGAAGTGAAAAACTGTTTTTT. Protein sequence: CASSSTGQGSEKLFF.

This clone was found a few times. The chain recombines TRBV4-1 with TRBJ1-5; 8 nucleotides match TRBD1. Trimming at V came to 5 bases and at J to 4 bases, leaving 10 bases not matched to a gene. Germline assignment: CDR1 MGHRA and CDR2 YSYEKL. The CDR3 extends over 16 amino acids. The CDR3 region is CASSNRGGVGNQPQHF. The CDR3 nucleotides are TGCGCCAGCAGCAACAGGGGGGGGGTCGGTAATCAGCCCCAGCATTTT.

The V call is TRBV14, the J call TRBJ2-3; TRBD2 is a possible D gene (5 bases). V shed 1 base and J shed 8 bases, with 13 bases lying between them. Germline values: CDR1 SGHDN, CDR2 FVKESK. The CDR3 is 14 amino acids. CDR3 residues: CASSQADGVGTQYF. As DNA, the CDR3 is TGTGCCAGCAGCCAAGCGGACGGGGTGGGTACGCAGTATTTT.

The chain has TRBV6-6 and TRBJ2-1, with a tentative D call TRBD1 (5 bases). Germline V gene sequence: CDR1 MNHNY, CDR2 SVGAGI (reference sequence). CDR3 length: 14 amino acids. The V gene lost 6 bases and the J gene lost 5 bases, with 14 bases spanning the gap. The CDR3 DNA sequence: TGTGCCAGCAGCCCCTTAGGGGCGGACAATGAGCAGTTCTTC. The encoded protein is CASSPLGADNEQFF.

The chain couples TRBV4-1 to TRBJ2-2; D ambiguous. The germline gives CDR1 MGHRA, CDR2 YSYEKL. V lost 2 bases, J lost 11 bases, and 12 bases lay in between. The CDR3 is 13 amino acids. The CDR3 nucleotides are TGCGCCAGCAGCCAAATCTATCTCTTTGAGCTGTTTTTT. It yields the protein CASSQIYLFELFF.

The chain employs TRBV4-1 and TRBJ2-1; a possible D gene is TRBD2 (6 bases). The V gene's germline CDR1 is MGHRA and CDR2 YSYEKL. The CDR3 has 16 amino acids. V was pared by 5 bases and J by 0 bases, with 14 bases between. The chain's CDR3 is CASSYQRALSYNEQFF. In nucleotides, the CDR3 is TGCGCCAGCAGCTACCAGCGGGCCCTCTCCTACAATGAGCAGTTCTTC.

This chain links TRBV9 with TRBJ1-1, with D uncertain. This CDR3 has 16 amino acids. CDR1 and CDR2 (germline): SGDLS, YYNGEE. The V gene lost 4 bases and the J gene lost 0 bases, with 16 bases spanning the gap. The CDR3 DNA follows: TGTGCCAGCAGCCCCCAGGTGGCACTCCTGAACACTGAAGCTTTCTTT. This translates into CASSPQVALLNTEAFF.

This clone was detected a few times. The rearrangement uses TRBV6-5 and TRBJ2-2; perhaps TRBD1 as D (6 bases). CDR3 length: 15 residues. Germline CDR1 and CDR2: MNHEY and SVGAGI. Trimming shortened V by 7 bases and J by 1 base, and 13 bases separated the two germline ends. This CDR3 is CASNWEGGNTGELFF. The CDR3 DNA reads TGTGCCAGCAACTGGGAAGGGGGGAACACCGGGGAGCTGTTTTTT.

The J gene is TRBJ2-6, the V gene TRBV9, with D tentatively TRBD1 (6 bases). Looked up from germline, CDR1 is SGDLS and CDR2 is YYNGEE. There are 17 residues in the CDR3. V gave up 1 base and J gave up 2 bases, with 13 bases separating them. CDR3 protein: CASSVSTGSPGANVLTF. CDR3 nucleotide sequence: TGTGCCAGCAGCGTAAGCACAGGGTCCCCTGGGGCCAACGTCCTGACTTTC.

The rearrangement links TRBV18 to TRBJ2-7; 7 nucleotides line up with TRBD1. Per the germline V gene, CDR1 is KGHSH and CDR2 is LQKENI. Losses at the gene ends were 2 bases for V and 2 bases for J; bases not matched to a gene: 6. The CDR3 extends over 15 amino acids. CDR3 in DNA: TGTGCCAGCTCACCAGGGGACAGCGTCCCCTACGAGCAGTACTTC. The encoded protein is CASSPGDSVPYEQYF.

This clone showed up just a few times. The chain employs TRBV20-1 and TRBJ1-1; D unclear. This CDR3 region has 11 residues. Trimming shortened V by 7 bases and J by 1 base, and 7 bases separated the two germline ends. Germline lookup yields CDR1 DFQATT and CDR2 SNEGSKA (reference sequence). CDR3 bases: TGCAGTGTCCGGTGGAACACTGAAGCTTTCTTT. Translation: CSVRWNTEAFF.

This clone was recorded a few times. The gene calls are TRBV4-1 and TRBJ2-7, with a weak D call TRBD2 (6 bases). V was shortened by 8 bases and J by 2 bases, with 19 bases between the two germline ends. The CDR3 loop spans 15 amino acids. Germline V lookup: CDR1 MGHRA, CDR2 YSYEKL. CDR3 residues: CASGRISGLTYEQYF. CDR3 bases: TGCGCCAGCGGGAGGATTTCAGGACTGACCTACGAGCAGTACTTC.

This clone was counted a few times. The chain joins TRBV7-8 to TRBJ2-1; 9 nucleotides match TRBD2. CDR3 length equals 17 residues. J was trimmed by 15 bases and V by 5 bases; bases with no gene match: 23. Germline V gene data show CDR1 as SGHVS and CDR2 as FQNEAQ. CDR3 sequence (DNA): TGTGCCAGCAGCCCTCTGGGCCCCAGCGGGAGGCCCCCTCGGCTGTTCTTC. Encoded protein: CASSPLGPSGRPPRLFF. The variable domain in full, completed from reference TRBV7-8 and TRBJ2-1, reads GAGVSQSPRYKVAKRGQDVALRCDPISGHVSLFWYQQALGQGPEFLTYFQNEAQLDKSGLPSDRFFAERPEGSVSTLKIQRTQQEDSAVYLCASSPLGPSGRPPRLFFGPGTRLTVL.

This clone was seen only a few times. The rearrangement links TRBV10-2 to TRBJ1-4; no definite D call. Germline values: CDR1 WSHSY, CDR2 SAAADI. This CDR3 comprises 13 residues. V was cut by 2 bases and J by 7 bases, with 8 bases left in between. DNA for the CDR3: TGCGCCAGCAGTGAGCCCCTAGGTGAAAAACTGTTTTTT. The encoded protein is CASSEPLGEKLFF.

The sample holds a few counts of this clone. The J gene is TRBJ1-1, the V gene TRBV2; 7 bases align to TRBD1. The CDR3 contains 14 residues. Per germline, CDR1 SNHLY and CDR2 FYNNEI. The V and J ends lost 6 bases and 0 bases, in that order; junction bases with no gene match: 4. DNA of the CDR3: TGTGCCAGCAGGGTACAGGGGCTGAACACTGAAGCTTTCTTT. This translates into CASRVQGLNTEAFF.

V and J are TRBV29-1 and TRBJ1-1; TRBD1 matches at 10 bases. The CDR3 runs 12 residues. Germline V gene lookup returns CDR1 SQVTM and CDR2 ANQGSEA. Losses at the gene ends were 3 bases for V and 5 bases for J; bases not matched to a gene: 0. The CDR3 bases are TGCAGCGTTGAGGGACAGGGGACTGAAGCTTTCTTT. Residues: CSVEGQGTEAFF.

In its sample, this clone was seen a few times. The rearrangement joins TRBV6-6 to TRBJ1-6; a possible D gene is TRBD1 (5 bases). The CDR3 extends over 15 amino acids. Trimming pared 0 bases from V and 5 bases from J, leaving 8 bases between. Looked up from germline, CDR1 is MNHNY and CDR2 is SVGAGI (reference sequence). The CDR3 DNA is TGTGCCAGCAGTTACTCGGGGGGGGATAATTCACCCCTCCACTTT. As protein: CASSYSGGDNSPLHF.

A few counts support this clone. This chain joins TRBV29-1 and TRBJ1-1, with unresolved D. The V gene's germline CDR1 is SQVTM and CDR2 ANQGSEA. Deletions cut 4 bases from V and 6 bases from J, with 9 bases between. This CDR3 contains 11 residues. The CDR3 DNA sequence: TGCAGCGTTGTTCAGTTCCCTGAAGCTTTCTTT. It codes for CSVVQFPEAFF.